This record looks at one T cell receptor (beta chain) sequence and its context. The data belong to a study of control samples from healthy donors and cancer patients. The CDR3 consists of 11 residues. V lost 6 bases and J lost 6, with 8 bases in between. Measured with immunoSEQ multiplex PCR; TCRdb has only the in-frame clones, and not every one. The repertoire has over 50,000 clones, about four fifths of them found once; the top ten carry roughly 9.1%. The rearrangement links TRBV12-3 or TRBV12-4 to TRBJ1-1; D is ambiguous. The sample taken for sequencing was blood. The sequence came from a man in his 70s in good health. CDR3 DNA: TGTGCCAGCAGCCGGAGCGCTGAAGCTTTCTTT. Translation: CASSRSAEAFF.